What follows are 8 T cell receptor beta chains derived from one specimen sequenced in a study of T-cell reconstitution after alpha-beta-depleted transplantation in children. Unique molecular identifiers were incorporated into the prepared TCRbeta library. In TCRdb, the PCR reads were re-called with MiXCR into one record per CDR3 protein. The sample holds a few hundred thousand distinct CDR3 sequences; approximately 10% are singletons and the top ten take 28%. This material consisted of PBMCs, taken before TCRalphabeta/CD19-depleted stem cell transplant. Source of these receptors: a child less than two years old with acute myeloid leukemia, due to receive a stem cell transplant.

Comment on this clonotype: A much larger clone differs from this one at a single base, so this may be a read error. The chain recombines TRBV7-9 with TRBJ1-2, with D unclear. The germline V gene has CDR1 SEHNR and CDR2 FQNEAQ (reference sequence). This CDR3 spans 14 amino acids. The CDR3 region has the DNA TGTGCCAGCAGCCTCCGGGAGGGTGACTATGGCGACACCTTC. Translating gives CASSLREGDYGDTF.

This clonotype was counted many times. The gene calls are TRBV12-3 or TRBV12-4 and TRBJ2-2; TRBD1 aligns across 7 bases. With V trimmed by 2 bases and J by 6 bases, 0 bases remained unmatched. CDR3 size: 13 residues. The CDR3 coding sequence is TGTGCCAGCAGTTTACAGGGGGCCGGGGAGCTGTTTTTT. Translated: CASSLQGAGELFF.

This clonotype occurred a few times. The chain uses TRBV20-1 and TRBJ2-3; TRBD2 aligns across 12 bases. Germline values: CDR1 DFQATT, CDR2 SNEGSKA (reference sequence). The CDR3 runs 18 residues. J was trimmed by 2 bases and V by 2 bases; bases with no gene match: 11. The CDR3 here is CSARLLTSGSPLTDTQYF. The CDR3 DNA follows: TGCAGTGCTAGACTCTTGACTAGCGGGAGCCCTCTCACAGATACGCAGTATTTT.

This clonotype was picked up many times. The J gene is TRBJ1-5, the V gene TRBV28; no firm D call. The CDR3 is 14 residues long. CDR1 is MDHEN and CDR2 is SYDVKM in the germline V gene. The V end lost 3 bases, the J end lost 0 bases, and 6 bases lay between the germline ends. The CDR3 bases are TGTGCCAGCAGTTTTGAGTATAGCAATCAGCCCCAGCATTTT. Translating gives CASSFEYSNQPQHF.

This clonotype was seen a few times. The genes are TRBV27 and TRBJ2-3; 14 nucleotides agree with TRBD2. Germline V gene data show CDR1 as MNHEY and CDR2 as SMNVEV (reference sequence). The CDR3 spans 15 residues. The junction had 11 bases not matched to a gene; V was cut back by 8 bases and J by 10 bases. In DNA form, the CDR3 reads TGTGCCAGCGCCGCCGGGACTAGCGGGAGAGGGTCGCAGTATTTT. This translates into CASAAGTSGRGSQYF.

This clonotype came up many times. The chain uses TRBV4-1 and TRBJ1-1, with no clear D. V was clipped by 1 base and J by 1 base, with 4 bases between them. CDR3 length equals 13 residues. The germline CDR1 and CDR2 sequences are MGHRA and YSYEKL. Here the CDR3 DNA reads TGCGCCAGCAGCCAAGGGGAGAACACTGAAGCTTTCTTT. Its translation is CASSQGENTEAFF.

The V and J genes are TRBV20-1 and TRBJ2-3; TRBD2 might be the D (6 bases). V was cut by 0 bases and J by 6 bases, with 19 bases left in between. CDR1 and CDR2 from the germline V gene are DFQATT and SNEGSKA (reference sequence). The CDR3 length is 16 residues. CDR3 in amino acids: CSAREWGAGLGDTQYF. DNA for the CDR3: TGCAGTGCTAGAGAATGGGGAGCGGGTCTCGGGGATACGCAGTATTTT.

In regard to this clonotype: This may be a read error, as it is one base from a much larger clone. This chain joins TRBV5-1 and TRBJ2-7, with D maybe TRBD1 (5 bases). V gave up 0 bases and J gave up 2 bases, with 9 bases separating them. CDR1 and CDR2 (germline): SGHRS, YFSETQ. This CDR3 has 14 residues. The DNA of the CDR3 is TGCGCCAGCAGCTTGGGGGGCGCCGCCTACGAGCAGTACTTC. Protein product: CASSLGGAAYEQYF.